This TCR beta chain was sequenced in a study of T-cell memory formation after mild COVID-19. This clonotype was counted once. V gave up 6 bases and J gave up 2 bases, with 13 bases separating them. The CDR3 is 14 residues long. Per germline, CDR1 MNHNS and CDR2 SASEGT. TCRdb independently ran MiXCR on the 5' RACE reads; one entry per CDR3 protein. The profile covers 130,000 to 150,000 distinct CDR3 sequences, with roughly 19% appearing a single time and around 2.4% taken by the ten largest. V usage is TRBV6-1 and J usage is TRBJ1-1; D unclear. The receptor's source is an adult woman who had mild COVID-19 (a few samples of this study predate the infection). Cell type and time point are not known. The sample comprised PBMCs or a T cell subset sorted from them (not recorded which). The CDR3 coding sequence is TGTGCCAGCAGGGGAGGTGCGGGAAACACTGAAGCTTTCTTT. Translated, it gives CASRGGAGNTEAFF.